This is a list of T cell receptor beta chains from one sample in a study of T cells in Graves' hyperthyroidism and ophthalmopathy. MiXCR was run by TCRdb on the multiplex PCR reads, yielding one entry per CDR3 protein. This sample has around 580,000 distinct CDR3 sequences, with approximately 16% found just once. The specimen sequenced was blood. The receptors were sampled from a woman aged 18-35 years with Graves' hyperthyroidism. Both conserved end residues are part of each CDR3. The D gene is left open where the match is weak. Rows may omit the clone size; those that give it use once, few, many or a size class.

v_call	clone_size	j_call	d_call	cdr3_nt	cdr3_aa
TRBV2	many	TRBJ1-4	.	TGTGCCACCCGGACGGAAATCGTAAGCGAAAAACTGTTTTTT	CATRTEIVSEKLFF
TRBV6-1	.	TRBJ1-6	TRBD1	TGTGCCAGCAGTGAAGGACAGGGGAGTTCACCCCTCCACTTT	CASSEGQGSSPLHF
TRBV2	.	TRBJ2-4	TRBD2	TGTGCCATTATATCAGCTAGCGGGAGGGCCAACATTCAGTACTTC	CAIISASGRANIQYF
TRBV15	many	TRBJ1-1	TRBD1	TGTGCCACCAGCAGAGGGACAGGAGAAAACACTGAAGCTTTCTTT	CATSRGTGENTEAFF
TRBV3-1	many	TRBJ1-5	TRBD1	TGTGCCAGCAGCCTAGGGACAGCTACTAGCAATCAGCCCCAGCATTTT	CASSLGTATSNQPQHF
TRBV20-1	.	TRBJ2-6	TRBD1	TGCAGTGCCGAGAGGGGACAGTTTAACTCTGGGGCCAACGTCCTGACTTTC	CSAERGQFNSGANVLTF
TRBV7-9	many	TRBJ2-2	.	TGTGCCAGCAGCTCAACCGCGGCCGGGGAGCTGTTTTTT	CASSSTAAGELFF
TRBV2	.	TRBJ1-2	TRBD1	TGTGCCAGGGGACAGGCTAACTATGGCTACACCTTC	CARGQANYGYTF
TRBV20-1	.	TRBJ2-7	TRBD1	TGCAGTGCTACGGGGGTCCCGGGACAGGGCGGGTACGAGCAGTACTTC	CSATGVPGQGGYEQYF
TRBV6-1	many	TRBJ1-5	.	TGTGCCAGCAGTTTCCCTCAGTCGTTTTCCAATCAGCCCCAGCATTTT	CASSFPQSFSNQPQHF
TRBV6-1	.	TRBJ2-7	.	TGTGCCAGCTTATCGGGGCGGTCCTACGAGCAGTACTTC	CASLSGRSYEQYF
TRBV3-1	many	TRBJ1-4	.	TGTGCCAGCAGCAAGAGGGAAGTTAAGGGAGAAAAACTGTTTTTT	CASSKREVKGEKLFF
TRBV5-5	many	TRBJ2-7	.	TGTGCCAGCAGCTTCGGGACAACGGGAATAGGCGAGCAGTACTTC	CASSFGTTGIGEQYF
TRBV5-1	many	TRBJ1-1	.	TGCGCCAGCAGCTTGGTCCTGGACACTGAAGCTTTCTTT	CASSLVLDTEAFF
TRBV27	.	TRBJ1-4	TRBD1	TGTGCCAGCAGTCCCCGGACAGGGGCGAATAATGAAAAACTGTTTTTT	CASSPRTGANNEKLFF
TRBV10-2	many	TRBJ2-1	.	TGCGCCAGCACCGGGGACCACAACCGCAATGAGCAGTTCTTC	CASTGDHNRNEQFF
TRBV20-1	many	TRBJ1-2	.	TGCAGTGCTAGAGACGGATCCTATGGCTACACCTTC	CSARDGSYGYTF
TRBV25-1	.	TRBJ2-3	TRBD2	TGTGCCAGCAGTGAAGCGAGACTAGCGGTCACAGATACGCAGTATTTT	CASSEARLAVTDTQYF
TRBV28	.	TRBJ2-7	.	TGTGCCAGTGCGACCCCTACCTACGAGCAGTACTTC	CASATPTYEQYF
TRBV7-8	many	TRBJ1-1	.	TGTGCCAGCAGCTATTTACCACCGACATCCTTGAACACTGAAGCTTTCTTT	CASSYLPPTSLNTEAFF
TRBV27	.	TRBJ1-4	.	TGTGCCAGCAGTTCCCGAAGGGAAAAACTGTTTTTT	CASSSRREKLFF
TRBV11-2	.	TRBJ1-5	TRBD1	TGTGCCAGCAGCCTGGGACAGGGCTTATATAGCAATCAGCCCCAGCATTTT	CASSLGQGLYSNQPQHF
TRBV25-1	.	TRBJ2-7	TRBD2	TGTGCCAGCAGTGGTGGGCGGGGGATTTCCTACGAGCAGTACTTC	CASSGGRGISYEQYF
TRBV5-5	many	TRBJ1-3	TRBD1	TGTGCCAGCAGGAACCACAGGGGTTCTGGAAACACCATATATTTT	CASRNHRGSGNTIYF
TRBV6-1	.	TRBJ2-7	TRBD1	TGTGCCAGCAAGGACGGCGGGACAGGGGACCCCTACGAGCAGTACTTC	CASKDGGTGDPYEQYF
TRBV30	many	TRBJ2-7	TRBD2	TGTGCCTGGAGTGTACCGGGAGGATGGTCACGCTACGAGCAGTACTTC	CAWSVPGGWSRYEQYF
TRBV6-2/TRBV6-3	many	TRBJ1-2	.	TGTGCCAGCACAATTGGAGGGGCCTATGGCTACACCTTC	CASTIGGAYGYTF
TRBV3-1	.	TRBJ1-1	TRBD1	TGTGCCAGCAGCCAAGAAGCCCTGGGACAGGCCTGGGGGACTGAAGCTTTCTTT	CASSQEALGQAWGTEAFF
TRBV7-2	many	TRBJ2-3	TRBD2	TGTGCCAGCAGCGGGGGAGCGGGGGGCCTCACAGATACGCAGTATTTT	CASSGGAGGLTDTQYF
TRBV20-1	.	TRBJ2-5	TRBD1	TGCAGTGCTAGAAGACAGGGGACCTTTTCCGAGACCCAGTACTTC	CSARRQGTFSETQYF
TRBV10-3	.	TRBJ2-3	.	TGTGCCATCAGCGTCCTGGGGACTAGCACAGATACGCAGTATTTT	CAISVLGTSTDTQYF
TRBV4-1	.	TRBJ1-1	TRBD1	TGCGCCAGCAGCAGGGGACAGGGGGATCACACTGAAGCTTTCTTT	CASSRGQGDHTEAFF
TRBV12-3/TRBV12-4	many	TRBJ1-3	.	TGTGCCAGCAGTTACCTTCTGGCCGGAAACACCATATATTTT	CASSYLLAGNTIYF
TRBV29-1	many	TRBJ2-1	.	TGCAGCGTTGAAGGTCATACAACTAGATTGGCCAATGAGCAGTTCTTC	CSVEGHTTRLANEQFF
TRBV9	.	TRBJ2-1	TRBD1	TGTGCCAGCAGCTTCGGGACAGGTTACTACAATGAGCAGTTCTTC	CASSFGTGYYNEQFF
TRBV20-1	many	TRBJ1-1	.	TGCAGTGCTAGAGACCCTAAAACGACAGGCCACTACACTGAAGCTTTCTTT	CSARDPKTTGHYTEAFF
TRBV2	few	TRBJ2-7	.	TGTGCCAGCGTGACAGGTCCCTCCTACGAGCAGTACTTC	CASVTGPSYEQYF
TRBV15	.	TRBJ2-5	TRBD2	TGTGCCACCAGCATGCGAGGGACTAGCGGGAGTGAGACCCAGTACTTC	CATSMRGTSGSETQYF
TRBV12-3/TRBV12-4	many	TRBJ2-1	TRBD2	TGTGCCAGCAGCCGGGGGGGTCGATACAATGAGCAGTTCTTC	CASSRGGRYNEQFF
TRBV7-9	.	TRBJ2-1	.	TGTGCCAGCAGCTTAGACTACCGGGACTACAATGAGCAGTTCTTC	CASSLDYRDYNEQFF
TRBV29-1	.	TRBJ2-5	.	TGCAGCGTTGAAGTATGGCGGACACAGAAAGAGACCCAGTACTTC	CSVEVWRTQKETQYF
TRBV29-1	many	TRBJ1-2	.	TGCAGCGTTGAACTCGCCCCTAACTATGGCTACACCTTC	CSVELAPNYGYTF
TRBV7-2	many	TRBJ2-1	TRBD2	TGTGCCAGCAGCTTAGAGCCTAGCGGGAGCAATGAGCAGTTCTTC	CASSLEPSGSNEQFF
TRBV9	.	TRBJ1-2	.	TGTGCCAGCAGCCGCCCGATGGGGGCCGGGTTCGGTGGCTACACCTTC	CASSRPMGAGFGGYTF
TRBV30	many	TRBJ2-2	TRBD2	TGTGCCTGGAGTGTACTGGGCGGGCTAGCGGGCAACGGGGAGCTGTTTTTT	CAWSVLGGLAGNGELFF
TRBV9	many	TRBJ1-2	.	TGTGCCAGCAGCGTAGATGAGGGGGGCTATGGCTACACCTTC	CASSVDEGGYGYTF
TRBV7-9	few	TRBJ2-3	TRBD2	TGTGCCAGCAGCGGGACTAGCGGGATGGCGCAGTATTTT	CASSGTSGMAQYF
TRBV20-1	.	TRBJ1-5	.	TGCAGTGCTAGAGATAGGGCAGGGGATCAGCCCCAGCATTTT	CSARDRAGDQPQHF
TRBV7-3	many	TRBJ2-1	TRBD1	TGTGCCAGCAGCGCCACAGGGGATGAGCAGTTCTTC	CASSATGDEQFF